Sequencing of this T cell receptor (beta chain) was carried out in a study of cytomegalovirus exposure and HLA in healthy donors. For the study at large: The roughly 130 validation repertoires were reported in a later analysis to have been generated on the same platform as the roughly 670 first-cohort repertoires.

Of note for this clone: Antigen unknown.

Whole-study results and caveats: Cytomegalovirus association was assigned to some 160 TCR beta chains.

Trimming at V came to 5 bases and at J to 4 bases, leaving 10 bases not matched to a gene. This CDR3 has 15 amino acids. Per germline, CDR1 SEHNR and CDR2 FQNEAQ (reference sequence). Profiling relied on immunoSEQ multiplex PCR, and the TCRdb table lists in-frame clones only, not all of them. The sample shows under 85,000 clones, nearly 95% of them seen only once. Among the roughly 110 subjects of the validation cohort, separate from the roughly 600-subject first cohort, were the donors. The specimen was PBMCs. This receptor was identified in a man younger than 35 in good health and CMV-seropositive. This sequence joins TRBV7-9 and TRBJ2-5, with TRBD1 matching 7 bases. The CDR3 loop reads CASSSPGQTLETQYF. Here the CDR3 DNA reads TGTGCCAGCAGCAGCCCGGGACAGACCTTAGAGACCCAGTACTTC.